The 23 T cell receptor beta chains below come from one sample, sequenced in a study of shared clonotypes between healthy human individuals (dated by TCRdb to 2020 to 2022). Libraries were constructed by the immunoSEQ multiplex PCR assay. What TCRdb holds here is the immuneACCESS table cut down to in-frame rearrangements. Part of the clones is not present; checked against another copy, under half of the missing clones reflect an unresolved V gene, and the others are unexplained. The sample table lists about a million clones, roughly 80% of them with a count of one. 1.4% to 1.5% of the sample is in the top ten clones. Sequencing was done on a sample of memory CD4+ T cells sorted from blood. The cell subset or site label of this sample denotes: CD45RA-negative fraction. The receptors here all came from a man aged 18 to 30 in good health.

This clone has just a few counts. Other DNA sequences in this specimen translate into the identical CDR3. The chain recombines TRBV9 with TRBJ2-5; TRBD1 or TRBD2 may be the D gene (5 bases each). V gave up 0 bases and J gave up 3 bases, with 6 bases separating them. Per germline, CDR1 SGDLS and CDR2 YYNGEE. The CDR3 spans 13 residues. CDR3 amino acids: CASSVGGEETQYF. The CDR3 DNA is TGTGCCAGCAGCGTAGGAGGGGAAGAGACCCAGTACTTC.

Written as DNA, the CDR3 is TGTGCCTGGAGCGTAAGGGGGCAGCGGCGGGCCAACGTCCTGACTTTC. Translated, it gives CAWSVRGQRRANVLTF. The gene calls are TRBV30 and TRBJ2-6; TRBD1 matches 7 bases. The CDR3 is 16 amino acids. The V segment lost 3 bases and the J segment 5 bases; nucleotides outside the gene matches: 10. In germline, CDR1 is GTSNPN, CDR2 SVGIG (reference sequence).

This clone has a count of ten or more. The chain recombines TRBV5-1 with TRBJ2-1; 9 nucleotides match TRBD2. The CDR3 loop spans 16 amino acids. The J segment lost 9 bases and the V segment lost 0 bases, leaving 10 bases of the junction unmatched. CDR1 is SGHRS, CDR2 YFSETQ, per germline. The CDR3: CASSLGLSSGGAEQFF. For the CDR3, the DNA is TGCGCCAGCAGCTTGGGTCTGAGTAGCGGGGGCGCTGAGCAGTTCTTC.

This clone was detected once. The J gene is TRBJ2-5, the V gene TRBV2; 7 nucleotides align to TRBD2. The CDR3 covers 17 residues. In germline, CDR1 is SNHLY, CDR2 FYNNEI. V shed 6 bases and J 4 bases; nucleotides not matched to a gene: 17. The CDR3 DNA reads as TGTGCCAGCAGCCCCGGGGCGGGAGCTGATTTGGGAGAGACCCAGTACTTC. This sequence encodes CASSPGAGADLGETQYF.

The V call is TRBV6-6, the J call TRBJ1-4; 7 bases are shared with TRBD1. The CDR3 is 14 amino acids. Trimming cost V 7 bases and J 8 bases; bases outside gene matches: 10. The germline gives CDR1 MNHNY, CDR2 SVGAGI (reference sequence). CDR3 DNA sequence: TGTGCCAGCAATAGACCTGGGACAGAAGAAAAACTGTTTTTT. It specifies CASNRPGTEEKLFF.

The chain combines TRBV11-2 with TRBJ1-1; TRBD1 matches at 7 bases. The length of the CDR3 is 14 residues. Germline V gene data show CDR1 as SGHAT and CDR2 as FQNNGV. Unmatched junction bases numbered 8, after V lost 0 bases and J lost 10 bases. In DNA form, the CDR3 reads TGTGCCAGCAGCTTAGATAGAGGGGGCGCGTTAGCTTTCTTT. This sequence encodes CASSLDRGGALAFF.

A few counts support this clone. The CDR3 sequence is CASSRTSGAYEQYF. In DNA form, the CDR3 reads TGTGCCAGCAGCCGCACTAGCGGAGCCTACGAGCAGTACTTC. V usage is TRBV5-6 and J usage is TRBJ2-5, with TRBD2 identical over 8 bases. The J call is in doubt because the DNA end fits TRBJ2-7 better. The CDR3 runs 14 residues. Germline assignment: CDR1 SGHDT and CDR2 YYEEEE.

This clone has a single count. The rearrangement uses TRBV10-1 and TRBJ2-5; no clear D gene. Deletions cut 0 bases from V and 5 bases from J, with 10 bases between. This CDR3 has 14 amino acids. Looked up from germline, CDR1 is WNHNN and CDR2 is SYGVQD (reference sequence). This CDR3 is CASSESNGRETQYF. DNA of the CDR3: TGCGCCAGCAGTGAGTCGAACGGAAGGGAGACCCAGTACTTC.

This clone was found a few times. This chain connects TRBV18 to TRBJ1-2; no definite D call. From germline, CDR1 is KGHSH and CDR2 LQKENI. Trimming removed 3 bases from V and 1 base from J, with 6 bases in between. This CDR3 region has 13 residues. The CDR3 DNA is TGTGCCAGCTCACCCCAGAGTAACTATGGCTACACCTTC. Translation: CASSPQSNYGYTF.

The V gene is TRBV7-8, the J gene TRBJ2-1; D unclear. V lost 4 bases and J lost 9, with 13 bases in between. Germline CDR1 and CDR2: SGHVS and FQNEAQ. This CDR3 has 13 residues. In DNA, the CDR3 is TGTGCCAGCAGCTGGGATACGAACAGTGAGCAGTTCTTC. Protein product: CASSWDTNSEQFF. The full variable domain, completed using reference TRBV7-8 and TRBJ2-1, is GAGVSQSPRYKVAKRGQDVALRCDPISGHVSLFWYQQALGQGPEFLTYFQNEAQLDKSGLPSDRFFAERPEGSVSTLKIQRTQQEDSAVYLCASSWDTNSEQFFGPGTRLTVL.

In DNA, the CDR3 is TGTGCCATCAGTGGGGGACCGGGGACCTCTTATGGCTACACCTTC. Translating it yields CAISGGPGTSYGYTF. J is TRBJ1-2 and V is TRBV10-3; tentatively, D is TRBD1 (5 bases). Germline V gene sequence: CDR1 ENHRY, CDR2 SYGVKD. V was trimmed by 4 bases and J by 5 bases, leaving 17 bases between them. The CDR3 sequence is 15 residues long.

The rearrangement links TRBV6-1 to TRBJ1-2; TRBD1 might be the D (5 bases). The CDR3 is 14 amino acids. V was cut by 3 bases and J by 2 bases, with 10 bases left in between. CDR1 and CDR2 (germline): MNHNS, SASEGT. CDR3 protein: CASSDQGINYGYTF. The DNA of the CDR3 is TGTGCCAGCAGTGACCAGGGAATCAACTATGGCTACACCTTC.

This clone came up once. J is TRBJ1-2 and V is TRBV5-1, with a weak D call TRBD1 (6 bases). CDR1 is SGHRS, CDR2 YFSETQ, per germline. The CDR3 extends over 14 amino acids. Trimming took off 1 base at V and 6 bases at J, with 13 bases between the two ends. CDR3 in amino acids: CASSLSGGEDGYTF. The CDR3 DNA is TGCGCCAGCAGCTTGTCCGGGGGCGAGGATGGCTACACCTTC.

The CDR3 loop reads CASSAGTLNTEAFF. The CDR3 DNA sequence: TGCGCCAGCAGTGCCGGGACTCTGAACACTGAAGCTTTCTTT. The chain recombines TRBV10-1 with TRBJ1-1, with D maybe TRBD1 (5 bases). CDR1 WNHNN and CDR2 SYGVQD come from the germline V gene (reference sequence). The CDR3 runs 14 residues. V lost 4 bases and J 0 bases, leaving 9 bases between the germline ends.

The CDR3 bases are TGCGCGACCCCTTTTGTAGCGGGAACGTCCTACGAGCAGTACTTC. Translated, it gives CATPFVAGTSYEQYF. This chain uses TRBV10-1 with TRBJ2-7, with 8 bases lining up with TRBD2. From germline, CDR1 is WNHNN and CDR2 SYGVQD (reference sequence). This CDR3 is built from 15 residues.

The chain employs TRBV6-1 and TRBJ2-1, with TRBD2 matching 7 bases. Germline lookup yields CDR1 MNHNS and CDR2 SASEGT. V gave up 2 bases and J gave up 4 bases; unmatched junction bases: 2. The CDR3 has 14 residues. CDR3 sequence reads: CASSELADYNEQFF. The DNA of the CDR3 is TGTGCCAGCAGTGAACTAGCGGATTACAATGAGCAGTTCTTC.

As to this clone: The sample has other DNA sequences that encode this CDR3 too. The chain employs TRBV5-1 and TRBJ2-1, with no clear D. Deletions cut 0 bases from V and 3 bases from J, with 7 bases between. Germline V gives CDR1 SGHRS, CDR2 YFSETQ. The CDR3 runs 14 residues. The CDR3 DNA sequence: TGCGCCAGCAGCTTGGGGCAGCGCTACAATGAGCAGTTCTTC. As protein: CASSLGQRYNEQFF.

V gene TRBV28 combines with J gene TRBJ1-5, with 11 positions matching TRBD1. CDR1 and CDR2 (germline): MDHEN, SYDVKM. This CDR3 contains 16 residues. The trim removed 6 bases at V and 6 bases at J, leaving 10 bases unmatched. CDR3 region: CASSPGQGGIGQPQHF. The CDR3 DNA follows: TGTGCCAGCAGCCCGGGACAGGGGGGCATCGGTCAGCCCCAGCATTTT.

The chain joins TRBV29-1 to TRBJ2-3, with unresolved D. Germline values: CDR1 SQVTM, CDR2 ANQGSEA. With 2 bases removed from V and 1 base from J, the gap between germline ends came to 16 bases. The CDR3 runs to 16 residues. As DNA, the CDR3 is TGCAGCGTTGAAAGAGCGCTAGATAGGGGCACAGATACGCAGTATTTT. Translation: CSVERALDRGTDTQYF.

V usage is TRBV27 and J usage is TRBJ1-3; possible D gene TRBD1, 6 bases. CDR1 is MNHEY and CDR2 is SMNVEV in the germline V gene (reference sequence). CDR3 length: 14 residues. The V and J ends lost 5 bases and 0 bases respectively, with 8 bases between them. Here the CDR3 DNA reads TGTGCCAGCAGTGAGGACAGCTCTGGAAACACCATATATTTT. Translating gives CASSEDSSGNTIYF.

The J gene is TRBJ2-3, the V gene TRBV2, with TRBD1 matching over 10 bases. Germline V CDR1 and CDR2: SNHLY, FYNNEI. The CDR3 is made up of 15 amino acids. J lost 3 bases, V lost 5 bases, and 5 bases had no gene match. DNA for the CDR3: TGTGCCAGCAGTCCCTGGGACAGGGGAACAGATACGCAGTATTTT. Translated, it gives CASSPWDRGTDTQYF. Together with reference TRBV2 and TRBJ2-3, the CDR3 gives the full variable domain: EPEVTQTPSHQVTQMGQEVILRCVPISNHLYFYWYRQILGQKVEFLVSFYNNEISEKSEIFDDQFSVERPDGSNFTLKIRSTKLEDSAMYFCASSPWDRGTDTQYFGPGTRLTVL.

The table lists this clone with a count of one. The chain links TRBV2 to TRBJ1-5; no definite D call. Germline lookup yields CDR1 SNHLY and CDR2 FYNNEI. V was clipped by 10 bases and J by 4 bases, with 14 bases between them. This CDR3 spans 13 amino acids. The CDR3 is CATLLERNQPQHF. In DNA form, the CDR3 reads TGTGCCACCTTGCTGGAAAGAAATCAGCCCCAGCATTTT.

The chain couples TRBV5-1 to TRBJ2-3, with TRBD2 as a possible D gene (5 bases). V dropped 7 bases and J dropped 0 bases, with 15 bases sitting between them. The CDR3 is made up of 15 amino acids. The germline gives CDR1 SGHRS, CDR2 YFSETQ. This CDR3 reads CASRPTRGSTDTQYF. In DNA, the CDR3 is TGCGCCAGCCGACCTACCAGAGGGAGCACAGATACGCAGTATTTT.